Listed below are T cell receptor beta chains from one sample, sequenced in a study of graft-versus-host responses after intestinal transplantation. The antigens of these receptors remain unknown. Measured with immunoSEQ multiplex PCR; TCRdb has only the in-frame clones, and not every one. The sample includes over 100,000 clones, approximately 92% of them seen just once. This sample comprised unstimulated CD4+ T cells sorted from spleen or lymph node cells, obtained before intestinal transplant. The receptors stem from a human donor who received an intestinal transplant. Both conserved end residues are part of each CDR3. The D gene is left open where the match is weak. Rows may omit the clone size; those that give it use once, few, many or a size class.

D | J | size | V | DNA | CDR3
NA | TRBJ1-4 | NA | TRBV27 | TGTGCCAGCAGTCCGGTTCGGTCACTACGAGGTGAAAAACTGTTTTTT | CASSPVRSLRGEKLFF
TRBD2 | TRBJ2-1 | NA | TRBV5-1 | TGCGCCAGCAGCTTGGGACTAGCGGGAGTCTACAATGAGCAGTTCTTC | CASSLGLAGVYNEQFF
NA | TRBJ2-3 | NA | TRBV25-1 | TGTGCCAGCAGTGAAAGCCTTGGAGGCAATTACTGGGATGATACGCAGTATTTT | CASSESLGGNYWDDTQYF
NA | TRBJ2-5 | NA | TRBV28 | TGTGCCAGCAGTCTCCCTCGGGCCGCCGGAGAGACCCAGTACTTC | CASSLPRAAGETQYF
TRBD1 | TRBJ2-7 | NA | TRBV6-1 | TGTGCCAGCAGTGAACTAGGACAGGGGTACTCCTACGAGCAGTACTTC | CASSELGQGYSYEQYF
TRBD2 | TRBJ2-7 | NA | TRBV29-1 | TGCAGCGTTTCCCGGGTGTGGGGGTCGGGACTAGCGGCCTACGAGCAGTACTTC | CSVSRVWGSGLAAYEQYF
NA | TRBJ2-2 | NA | TRBV18 | TGTGCCAGCTCACCTGAAGCGAACACCGGGGAGCTGTTTTTT | CASSPEANTGELFF
TRBD2 | TRBJ2-1 | NA | TRBV6-5 | TGTGCCAGCAGTGCACTAGCGGGCGGTGAGCAGTTCTTC | CASSALAGGEQFF
NA | TRBJ2-6 | NA | TRBV7-8 | TGTGCCAGCAGCGCACGGAGTTCTGGGGCCAACGTCCTGACTTTC | CASSARSSGANVLTF
NA | TRBJ2-2 | NA | TRBV7-3 | TGTGCCAGCAGCCCCGGGAGACTGGGCGGGGAGCTGTTTTTT | CASSPGRLGGELFF
NA | TRBJ1-5 | NA | TRBV6-6 | TGTGCCAGCAGTTACTCGACCGGGAATCAGCCCCAGCATTTT | CASSYSTGNQPQHF
NA | TRBJ1-2 | NA | TRBV27 | TGTGCCAGCAGTTTTTTATCGGCAGGGGAAGGCTATGGCTACACCTTC | CASSFLSAGEGYGYTF
TRBD1 | TRBJ2-7 | NA | TRBV11-2 | TGTGCCAGCAGTACCCGGGACAGGGTCTACGAGCAGTACTTC | CASSTRDRVYEQYF
TRBD2 | TRBJ2-1 | NA | TRBV5-4 | TGTGCCAGCAGCTTAGGGCTAGCGGATAATGAGCAGTTCTTC | CASSLGLADNEQFF
TRBD1 | TRBJ2-7 | NA | TRBV2 | TGTGCCAGCAGGGGACAGGGTAAAGGCTACGAGCAGTACTTC | CASRGQGKGYEQYF
TRBD2 | TRBJ2-2 | NA | TRBV7-8 | TGTGCCAGCAGCCATACTAGCGGGAGGCCAAACACCGGGGAGCTGTTTTTT | CASSHTSGRPNTGELFF
NA | TRBJ1-4 | once | TRBV6-5 | TGTGCCAGCAGCCCGGGGGGTTTCATGGGGGAAAAACTGTTTTTT | CASSPGGFMGEKLFF
NA | TRBJ2-2 | NA | TRBV18 | TGTGCCAGCTCACCGGCTGGGGGCCGTGACACCGGGGAGCTGTTTTTT | CASSPAGGRDTGELFF
NA | TRBJ2-5 | NA | TRBV13 | TGTGCCAGCAGCTTCGCAGGGGTGCTAGAGACCCAGTACTTC | CASSFAGVLETQYF
NA | TRBJ2-3 | once | TRBV7-9 | TGTGCCAGCACCCAGGGGGGGGATACGCAGTATTTT | CASTQGGDTQYF
NA | TRBJ1-1 | NA | TRBV20-1 | TGCAGTGCCAGACCGGGGACTGAAGCTTTCTTT | CSARPGTEAFF
NA | TRBJ2-3 | NA | TRBV5-1 | TGCGCCAGCAGCTTGATGAGAGTGGCTTCTAGCACAGATACGCAGTATTTT | CASSLMRVASSTDTQYF
TRBD1 | TRBJ1-5 | NA | TRBV7-8 | TGTGCCAGCAGCTTCGGTACTGACAGGGGACTGAATCAGCCCCAGCATTTT | CASSFGTDRGLNQPQHF
NA | TRBJ2-7 | NA | TRBV18 | TGTGCCAGCTCACCGGTATCTTCCGGAGGCCACGAGCAGTACTTC | CASSPVSSGGHEQYF
NA | TRBJ2-7 | few | TRBV28 | TGTGCCAGCAATTTGGACGTTAGTGGGGAGCAGTACTTC | CASNLDVSGEQYF
TRBD2 | TRBJ2-3 | NA | TRBV5-1 | TGCGCCAGCAGCTTGGAGGTAGCGGGAGGGTCGGCTACGCAGTATTTT | CASSLEVAGGSATQYF
NA | TRBJ1-2 | NA | TRBV12-5 | TGTGCTAGTGGGTCATCGGGGGTGAACTATGGCTACACCTTC | CASGSSGVNYGYTF
NA | TRBJ2-5 | NA | TRBV5-4 | TGTGCCAGCAGTTACAAAGGGATAGTACGGGGTTTGGAGACCCAGTACTTC | CASSYKGIVRGLETQYF
NA | TRBJ2-7 | once | TRBV6-1 | TGTGCCAGCAGGGGGACTGCCATCTACGAGCAGTACTTC | CASRGTAIYEQYF
TRBD1 | TRBJ1-1 | NA | TRBV6-5 | TGTGCCAGCAGTAACGACAGGGGGCGAGCTTTCTTT | CASSNDRGRAFF
TRBD2 | TRBJ2-7 | NA | TRBV7-3 | TGTGCCAGCAGCTTATACGGGGGGTTGTCCTACGAGCAGTACTTC | CASSLYGGLSYEQYF
TRBD2 | TRBJ2-7 | NA | TRBV4-2 | TGTGCCAGCAGCCAAGTCCGGACTAGCGGCACGGATGGCTACGAGCAGTACTTC | CASSQVRTSGTDGYEQYF